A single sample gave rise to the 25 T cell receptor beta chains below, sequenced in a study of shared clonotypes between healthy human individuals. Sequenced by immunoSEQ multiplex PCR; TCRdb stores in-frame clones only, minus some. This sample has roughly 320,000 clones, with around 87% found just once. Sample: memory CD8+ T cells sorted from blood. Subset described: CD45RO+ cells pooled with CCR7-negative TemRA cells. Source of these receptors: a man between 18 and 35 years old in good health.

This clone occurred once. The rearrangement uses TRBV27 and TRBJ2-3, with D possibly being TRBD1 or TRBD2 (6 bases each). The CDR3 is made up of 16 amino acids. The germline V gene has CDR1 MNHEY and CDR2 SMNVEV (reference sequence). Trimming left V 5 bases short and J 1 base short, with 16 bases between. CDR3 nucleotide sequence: TGTGCCAGCAGTATAATGGGGGGCGTTGGCACAGATACGCAGTATTTT. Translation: CASSIMGGVGTDTQYF.

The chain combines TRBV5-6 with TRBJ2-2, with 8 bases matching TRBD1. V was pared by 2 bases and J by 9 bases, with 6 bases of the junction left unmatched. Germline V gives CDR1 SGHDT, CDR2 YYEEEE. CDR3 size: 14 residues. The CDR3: CASSFGTGGRELFF. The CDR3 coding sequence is TGTGCCAGCAGCTTCGGGACAGGTGGGCGGGAGCTGTTTTTT.

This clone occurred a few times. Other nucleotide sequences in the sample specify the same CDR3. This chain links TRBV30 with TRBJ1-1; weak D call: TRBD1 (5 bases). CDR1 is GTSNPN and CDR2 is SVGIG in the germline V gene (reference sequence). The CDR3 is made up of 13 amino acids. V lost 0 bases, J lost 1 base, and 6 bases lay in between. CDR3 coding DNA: TGTGCCTGGAGTGTTGGACAGAACACTGAAGCTTTCTTT. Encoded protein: CAWSVGQNTEAFF.

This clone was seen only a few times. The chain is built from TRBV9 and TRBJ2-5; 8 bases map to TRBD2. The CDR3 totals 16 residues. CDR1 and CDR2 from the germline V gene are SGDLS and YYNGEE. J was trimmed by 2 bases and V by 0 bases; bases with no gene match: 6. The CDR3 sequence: CASSVDLAGRQETQYF. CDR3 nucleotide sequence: TGTGCCAGCAGCGTAGACCTAGCGGGTCGGCAAGAGACCCAGTACTTC. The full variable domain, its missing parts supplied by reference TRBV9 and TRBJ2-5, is DSGVTQTPKHLITATGQRVTLRCSPRSGDLSVYWYQQSLDQGLQFLIQYYNGEERAKGNILERFSAQQFPDLHSELNLSSLELGDSALYFCASSVDLAGRQETQYFGPGTRLLVL.

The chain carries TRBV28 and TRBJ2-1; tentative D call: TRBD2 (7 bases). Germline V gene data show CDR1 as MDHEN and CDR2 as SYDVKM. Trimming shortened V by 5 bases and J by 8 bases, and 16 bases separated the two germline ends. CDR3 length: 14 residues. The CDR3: CASSLMGGPYEQFF. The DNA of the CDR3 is TGTGCCAGCAGTCTCATGGGGGGGCCCTATGAGCAGTTCTTC.

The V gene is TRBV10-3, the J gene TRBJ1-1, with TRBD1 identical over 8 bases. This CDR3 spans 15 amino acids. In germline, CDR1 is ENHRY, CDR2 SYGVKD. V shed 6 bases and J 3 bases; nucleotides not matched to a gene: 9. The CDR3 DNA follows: TGTGCCATCAGCGGCCTTCAGGGGGCGGACACTGAAGCTTTCTTT. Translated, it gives CAISGLQGADTEAFF.

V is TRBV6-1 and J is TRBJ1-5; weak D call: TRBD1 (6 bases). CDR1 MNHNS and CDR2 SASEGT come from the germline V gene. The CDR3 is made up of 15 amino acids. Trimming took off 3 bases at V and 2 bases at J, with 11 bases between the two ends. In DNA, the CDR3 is TGTGCCAGCAGTGAGAGGGACACCCGCAATCAGCCCCAGCATTTT. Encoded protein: CASSERDTRNQPQHF.

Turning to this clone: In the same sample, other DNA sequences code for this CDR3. CDR3 DNA sequence: TGTGCCAGCAGCTTAGCCGCGGGGGGCACAGATACGCAGTATTTT. Its protein is CASSLAAGGTDTQYF. V and J are TRBV7-9 and TRBJ2-3; 7 bases map to TRBD2. This CDR3 has 15 residues. With 0 bases clipped from V and 1 base from J, the junction kept 1 base outside the gene matches. The V gene's germline CDR1 is SEHNR and CDR2 FQNEAQ (reference sequence).

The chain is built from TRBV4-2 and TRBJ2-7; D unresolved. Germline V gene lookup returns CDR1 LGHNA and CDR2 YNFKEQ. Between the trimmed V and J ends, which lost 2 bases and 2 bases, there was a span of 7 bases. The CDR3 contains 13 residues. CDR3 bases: TGTGCCAGCAGCCAAACCAGCGCCTACGAGCAGTACTTC. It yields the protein CASSQTSAYEQYF.

CDR3 sequence (DNA): TGCGCCAGCAGCCAAGCGGTGAGTCGCTTTGGGACCCAGTACTTC. Its translation: CASSQAVSRFGTQYF. The chain has TRBV4-1 and TRBJ2-5; D ambiguous. In germline, CDR1 is MGHRA, CDR2 YSYEKL. V lost 1 base and J 7 bases, leaving 16 bases between the germline ends. The CDR3 totals 15 residues.

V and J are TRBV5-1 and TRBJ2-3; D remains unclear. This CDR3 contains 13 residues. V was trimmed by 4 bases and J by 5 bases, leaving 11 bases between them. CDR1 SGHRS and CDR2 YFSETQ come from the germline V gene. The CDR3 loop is CASSAKWGDTQYF. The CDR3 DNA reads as TGCGCCAGCAGCGCAAAGTGGGGAGATACGCAGTATTTT.

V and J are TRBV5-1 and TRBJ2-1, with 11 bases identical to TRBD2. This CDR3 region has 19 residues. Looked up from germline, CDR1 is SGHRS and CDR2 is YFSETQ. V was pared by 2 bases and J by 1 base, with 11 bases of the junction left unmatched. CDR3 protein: CASSFILAGEEFSYNEQFF. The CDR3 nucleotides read TGCGCCAGCAGCTTTATACTAGCGGGGGAAGAATTTTCCTACAATGAGCAGTTCTTC.

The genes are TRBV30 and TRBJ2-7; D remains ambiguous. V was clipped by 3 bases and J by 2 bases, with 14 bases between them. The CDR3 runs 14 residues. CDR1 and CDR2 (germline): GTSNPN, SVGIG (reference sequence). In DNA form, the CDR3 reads TGTGCCTGGAGCGACACACCTCCCCCCTACGAGCAGTACTTC. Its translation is CAWSDTPPPYEQYF.

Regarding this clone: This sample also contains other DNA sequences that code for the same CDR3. The CDR3 region is CASSVDGTSTDTQYF. Here the CDR3 DNA reads TGTGCCAGCAGCGTAGACGGGACTAGCACAGATACGCAGTATTTT. This chain uses TRBV9 with TRBJ2-3; D may be TRBD2 (6 bases). Trimming stripped 0 bases from V and 0 bases from J, with 8 bases between. The CDR3 runs 15 residues. The germline gives CDR1 SGDLS, CDR2 YYNGEE.

In nucleotides, the CDR3 is TGTGCCAGCAGTTACGATAGACTAGCGGTGAATGAGCAGTTCTTC. Translation: CASSYDRLAVNEQFF. The chain recombines TRBV6-5 with TRBJ2-1, with 9 bases lining up with TRBD2. V was clipped by 2 bases and J by 7 bases; unmatched bases: 6. CDR3 size: 15 residues. In germline, CDR1 is MNHEY, CDR2 SVGAGI.

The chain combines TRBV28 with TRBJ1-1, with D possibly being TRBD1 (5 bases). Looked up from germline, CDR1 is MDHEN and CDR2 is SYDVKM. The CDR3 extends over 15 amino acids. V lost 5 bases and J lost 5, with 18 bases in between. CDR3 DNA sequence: TGTGCCAGCAGTCTCCGGGGACTCCTAGGAACTGAAGCTTTCTTT. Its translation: CASSLRGLLGTEAFF.

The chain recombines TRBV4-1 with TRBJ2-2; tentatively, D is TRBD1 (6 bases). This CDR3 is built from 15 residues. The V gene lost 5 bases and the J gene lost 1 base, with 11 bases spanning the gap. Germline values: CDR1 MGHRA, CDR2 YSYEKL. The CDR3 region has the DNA TGCGCCAGCAGCTCCACAGGGCTGAACACCGGGGAGCTGTTTTTT. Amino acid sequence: CASSSTGLNTGELFF.

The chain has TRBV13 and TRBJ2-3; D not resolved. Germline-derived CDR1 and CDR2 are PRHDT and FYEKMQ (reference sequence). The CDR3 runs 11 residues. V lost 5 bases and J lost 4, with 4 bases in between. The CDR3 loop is CASSVSDTQYF. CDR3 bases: TGTGCCAGCAGCGTATCAGATACGCAGTATTTT. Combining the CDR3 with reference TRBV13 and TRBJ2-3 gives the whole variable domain AAGVIQSPRHLIKEKRETATLKCYPIPRHDTVYWYQQGPGQDPQFLISFYEKMQSDKGSIPDRFSAQQFSDYHSELNMSSLELGDSALYFCASSVSDTQYFGPGTRLTVL.

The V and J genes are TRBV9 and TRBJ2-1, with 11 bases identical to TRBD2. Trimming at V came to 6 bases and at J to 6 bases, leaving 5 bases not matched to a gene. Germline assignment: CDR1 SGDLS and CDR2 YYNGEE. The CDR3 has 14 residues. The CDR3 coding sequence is TGTGCCAGCACCTTAGCGGGGGGGCTCAATGAGCAGTTCTTC. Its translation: CASTLAGGLNEQFF.

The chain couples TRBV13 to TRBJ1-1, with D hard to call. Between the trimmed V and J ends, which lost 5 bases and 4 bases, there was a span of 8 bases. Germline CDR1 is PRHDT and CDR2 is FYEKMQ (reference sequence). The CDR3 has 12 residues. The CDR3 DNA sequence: TGTGCCAGCAGCGCCCGACTCACTGAAGCTTTCTTT. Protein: CASSARLTEAFF.

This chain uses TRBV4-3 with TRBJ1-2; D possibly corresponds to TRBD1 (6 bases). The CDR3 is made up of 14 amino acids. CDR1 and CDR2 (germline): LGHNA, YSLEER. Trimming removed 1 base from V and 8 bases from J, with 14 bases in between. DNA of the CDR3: TGCGCCAGCAGCCAAGTCTTGTCAGGGGAAGGCTACACCTTC. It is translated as CASSQVLSGEGYTF.

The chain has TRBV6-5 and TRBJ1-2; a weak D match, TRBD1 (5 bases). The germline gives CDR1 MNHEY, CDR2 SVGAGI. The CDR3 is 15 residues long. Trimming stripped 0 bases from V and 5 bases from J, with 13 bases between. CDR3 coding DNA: TGTGCCAGCAGTTACTCGACAAGGGGAGGGTATGGCTACACCTTC. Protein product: CASSYSTRGGYGYTF.

CDR3 coding DNA: TGTGCCAGCAGTTACCTAGCGGGGAGCTCCTACAATGAGCAGTTCTTC. Amino acid sequence: CASSYLAGSSYNEQFF. This chain links TRBV6-5 with TRBJ2-1, with 9 positions matching TRBD2. CDR1 is MNHEY, CDR2 SVGAGI, per germline. J was trimmed by 0 bases and V by 2 bases; bases with no gene match: 2. CDR3 length equals 16 residues.

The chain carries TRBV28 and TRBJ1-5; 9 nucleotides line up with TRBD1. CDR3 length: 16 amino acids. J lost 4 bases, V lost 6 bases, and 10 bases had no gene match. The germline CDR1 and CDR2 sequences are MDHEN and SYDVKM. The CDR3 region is CASRGQGNRRNQPQHF. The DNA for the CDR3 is TGTGCCAGCAGAGGACAGGGGAATCGGAGGAATCAGCCCCAGCATTTT.

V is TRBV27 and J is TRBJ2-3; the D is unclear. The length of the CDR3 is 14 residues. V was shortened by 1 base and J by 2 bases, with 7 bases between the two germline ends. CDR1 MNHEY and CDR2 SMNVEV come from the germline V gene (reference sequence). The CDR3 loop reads CASSLLGDTDTQYF. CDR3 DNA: TGTGCCAGCAGTTTATTGGGCGACACAGATACGCAGTATTTT.